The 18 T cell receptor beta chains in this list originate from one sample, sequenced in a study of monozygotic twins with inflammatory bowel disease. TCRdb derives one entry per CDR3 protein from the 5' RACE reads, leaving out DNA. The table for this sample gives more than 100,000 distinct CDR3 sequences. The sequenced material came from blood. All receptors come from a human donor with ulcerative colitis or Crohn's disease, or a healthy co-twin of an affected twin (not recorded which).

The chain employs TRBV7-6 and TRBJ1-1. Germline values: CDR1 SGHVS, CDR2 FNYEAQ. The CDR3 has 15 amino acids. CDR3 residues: CASSLGSGQNTEAFF.

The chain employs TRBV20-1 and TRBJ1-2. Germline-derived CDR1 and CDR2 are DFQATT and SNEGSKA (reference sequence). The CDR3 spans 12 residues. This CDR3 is CSARRGIDGYTF.

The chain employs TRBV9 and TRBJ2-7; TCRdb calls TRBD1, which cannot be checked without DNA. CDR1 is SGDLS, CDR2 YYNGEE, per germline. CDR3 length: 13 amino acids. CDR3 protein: CASSTSYRDEQYF.

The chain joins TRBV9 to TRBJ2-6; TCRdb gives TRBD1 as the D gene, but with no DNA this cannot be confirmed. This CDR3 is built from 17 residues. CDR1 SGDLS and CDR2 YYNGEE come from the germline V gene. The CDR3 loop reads CASSVDGASSGANVLTF.

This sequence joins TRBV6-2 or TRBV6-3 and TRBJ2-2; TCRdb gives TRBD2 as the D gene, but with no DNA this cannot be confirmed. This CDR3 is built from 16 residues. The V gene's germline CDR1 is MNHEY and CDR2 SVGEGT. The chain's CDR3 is CASRRLAGVPTGELFF.

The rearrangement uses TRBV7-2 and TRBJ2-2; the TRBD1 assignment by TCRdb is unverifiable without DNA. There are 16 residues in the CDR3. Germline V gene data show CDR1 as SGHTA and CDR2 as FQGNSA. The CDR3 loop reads CASSRRTGGWTGELFF. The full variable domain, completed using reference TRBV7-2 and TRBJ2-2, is GAGVSQSPSNKVTEKGKDVELRCDPISGHTALYWYRQSLGQGLEFLIYFQGNSAPDKSGLPSDRFSAERTGGSVSTLTIQRTQQEDSAVYLCASSRRTGGWTGELFFGEGSRLTVL.

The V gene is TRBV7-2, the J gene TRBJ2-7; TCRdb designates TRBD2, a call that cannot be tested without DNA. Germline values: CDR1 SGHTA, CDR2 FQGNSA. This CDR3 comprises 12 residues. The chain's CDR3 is CASSYLAGEQYF.

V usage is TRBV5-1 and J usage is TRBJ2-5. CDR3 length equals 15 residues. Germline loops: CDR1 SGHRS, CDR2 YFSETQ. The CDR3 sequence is CASSLSPTIQETQYF.

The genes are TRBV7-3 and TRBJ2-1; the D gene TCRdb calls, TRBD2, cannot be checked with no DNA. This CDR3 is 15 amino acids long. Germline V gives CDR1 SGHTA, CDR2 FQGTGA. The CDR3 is CASSPRLAGPNEQFF.

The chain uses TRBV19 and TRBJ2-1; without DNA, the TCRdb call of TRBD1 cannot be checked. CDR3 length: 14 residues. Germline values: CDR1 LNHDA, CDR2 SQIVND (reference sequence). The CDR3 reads CASTAFGGYNEQFF.

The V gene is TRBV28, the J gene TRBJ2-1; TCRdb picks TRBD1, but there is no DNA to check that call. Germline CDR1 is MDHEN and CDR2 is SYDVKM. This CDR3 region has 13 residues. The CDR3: CASGGFTYNEQFF. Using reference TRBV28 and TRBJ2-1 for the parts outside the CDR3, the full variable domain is DVKVTQSSRYLVKRTGEKVFLECVQDMDHENMFWYRQDPGLGLRLIYFSYDVKMKEKGDIPEGYSVSREKKERFSLILESASTNQTSMYLCASGGFTYNEQFFGPGTRLTVL.

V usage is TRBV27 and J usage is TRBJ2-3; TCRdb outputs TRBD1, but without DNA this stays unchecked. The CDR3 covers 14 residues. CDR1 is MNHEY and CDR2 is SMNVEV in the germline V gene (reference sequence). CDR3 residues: CASSSRIPGQGINF.

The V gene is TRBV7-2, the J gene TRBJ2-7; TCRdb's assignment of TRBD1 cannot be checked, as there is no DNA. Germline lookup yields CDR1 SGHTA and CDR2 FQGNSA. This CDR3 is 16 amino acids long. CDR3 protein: CASSPEPRQRTYEQYF.

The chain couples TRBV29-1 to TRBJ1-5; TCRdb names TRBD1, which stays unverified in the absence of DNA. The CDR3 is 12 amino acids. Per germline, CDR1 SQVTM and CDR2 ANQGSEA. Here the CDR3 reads CSVANQGQPQHF.

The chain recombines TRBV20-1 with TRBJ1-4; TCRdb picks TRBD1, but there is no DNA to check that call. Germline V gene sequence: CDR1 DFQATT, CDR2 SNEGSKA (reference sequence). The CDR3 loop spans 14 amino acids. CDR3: CSALSETGREKLFF.

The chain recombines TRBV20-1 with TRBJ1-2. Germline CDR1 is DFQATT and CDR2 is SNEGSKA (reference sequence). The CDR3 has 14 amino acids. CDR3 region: CSARDLPGESGYTF.

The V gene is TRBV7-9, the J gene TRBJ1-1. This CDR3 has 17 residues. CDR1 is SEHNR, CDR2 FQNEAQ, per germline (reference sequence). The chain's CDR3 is CASSFRDTWTDNTEAFF.

CDR3 region: CASSHRGTSAPHEQFF. The chain uses TRBV7-8 and TRBJ2-1; TCRdb lists TRBD2, though no DNA is available to test this call. There are 16 residues in the CDR3. Germline V CDR1 and CDR2: SGHVS, FQNEAQ.